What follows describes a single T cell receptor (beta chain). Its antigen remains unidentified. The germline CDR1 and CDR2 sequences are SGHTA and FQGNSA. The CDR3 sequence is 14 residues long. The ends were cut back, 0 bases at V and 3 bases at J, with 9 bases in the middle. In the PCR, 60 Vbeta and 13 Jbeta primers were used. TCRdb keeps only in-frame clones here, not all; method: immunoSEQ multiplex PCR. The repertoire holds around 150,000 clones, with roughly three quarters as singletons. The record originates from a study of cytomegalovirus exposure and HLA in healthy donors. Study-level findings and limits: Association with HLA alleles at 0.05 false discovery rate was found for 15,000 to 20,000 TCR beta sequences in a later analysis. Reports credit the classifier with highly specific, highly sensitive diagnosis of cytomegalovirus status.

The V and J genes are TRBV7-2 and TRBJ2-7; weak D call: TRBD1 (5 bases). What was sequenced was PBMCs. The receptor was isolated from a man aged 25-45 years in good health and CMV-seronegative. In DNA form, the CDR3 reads TGTGCCAGCAGCTTAGCGCCAGGGCGCTACGAGCAGTACTTC. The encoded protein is CASSLAPGRYEQYF.